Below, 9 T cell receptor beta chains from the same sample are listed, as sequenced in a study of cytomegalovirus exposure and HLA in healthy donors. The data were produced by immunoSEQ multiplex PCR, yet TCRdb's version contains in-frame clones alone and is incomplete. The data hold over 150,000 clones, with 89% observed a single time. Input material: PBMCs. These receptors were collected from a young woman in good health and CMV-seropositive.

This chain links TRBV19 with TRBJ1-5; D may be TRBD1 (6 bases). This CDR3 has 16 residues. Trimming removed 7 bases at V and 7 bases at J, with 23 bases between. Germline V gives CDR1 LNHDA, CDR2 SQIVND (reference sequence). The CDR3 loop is CASTQIEGVGWQPQHF. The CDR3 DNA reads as TGTGCCAGTACCCAAATAGAGGGGGTGGGGTGGCAGCCCCAGCATTTT.

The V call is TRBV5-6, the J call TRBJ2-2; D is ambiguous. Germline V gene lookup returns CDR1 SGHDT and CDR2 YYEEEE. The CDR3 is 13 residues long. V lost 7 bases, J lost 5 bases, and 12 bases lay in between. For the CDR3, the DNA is TGTGCCAGCTTATACGCGAGAACCGGGGAGCTGTTTTTT. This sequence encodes CASLYARTGELFF.

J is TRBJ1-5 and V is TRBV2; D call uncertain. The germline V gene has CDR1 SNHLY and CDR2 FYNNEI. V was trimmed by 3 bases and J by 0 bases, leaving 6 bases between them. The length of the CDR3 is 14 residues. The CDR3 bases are TGTGCCAGCAGTGACGGAGATAGCAATCAGCCCCAGCATTTT. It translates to CASSDGDSNQPQHF.

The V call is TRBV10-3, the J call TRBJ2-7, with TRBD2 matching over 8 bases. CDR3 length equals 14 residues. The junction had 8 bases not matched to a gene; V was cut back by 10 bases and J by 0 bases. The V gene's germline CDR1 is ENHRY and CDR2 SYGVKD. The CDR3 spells CATAGGASSYEQYF. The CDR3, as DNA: TGTGCCACCGCCGGGGGGGCGAGCTCCTACGAGCAGTACTTC.

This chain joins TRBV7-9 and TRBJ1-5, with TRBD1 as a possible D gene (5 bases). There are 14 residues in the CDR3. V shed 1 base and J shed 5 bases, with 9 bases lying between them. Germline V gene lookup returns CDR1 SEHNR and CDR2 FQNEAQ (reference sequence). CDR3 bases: TGTGCCAGCAGCTTAGGTCCGGGGGATCAGCCCCAGCATTTT. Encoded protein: CASSLGPGDQPQHF.

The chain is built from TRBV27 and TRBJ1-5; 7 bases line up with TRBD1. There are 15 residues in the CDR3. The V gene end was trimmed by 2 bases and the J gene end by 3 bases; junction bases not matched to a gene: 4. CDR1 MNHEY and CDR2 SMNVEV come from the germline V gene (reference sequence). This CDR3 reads CASSLQGVLNQPQHF. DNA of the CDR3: TGTGCCAGCAGTTTACAGGGGGTCCTCAATCAGCCCCAGCATTTT.

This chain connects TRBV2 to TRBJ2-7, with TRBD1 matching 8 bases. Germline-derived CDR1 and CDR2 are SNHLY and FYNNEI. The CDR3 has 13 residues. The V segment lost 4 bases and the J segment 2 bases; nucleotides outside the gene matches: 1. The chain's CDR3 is CASSGTGTYEQYF. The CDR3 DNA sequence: TGTGCCAGCAGTGGGACAGGGACCTACGAGCAGTACTTC. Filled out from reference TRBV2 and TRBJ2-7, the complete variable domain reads EPEVTQTPSHQVTQMGQEVILRCVPISNHLYFYWYRQILGQKVEFLVSFYNNEISEKSEIFDDQFSVERPDGSNFTLKIRSTKLEDSAMYFCASSGTGTYEQYFGPGTRLTVT.

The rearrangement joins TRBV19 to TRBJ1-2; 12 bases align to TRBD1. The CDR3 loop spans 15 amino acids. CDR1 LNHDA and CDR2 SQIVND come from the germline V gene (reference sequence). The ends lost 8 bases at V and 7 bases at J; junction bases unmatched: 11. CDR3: CASQSGQGAVRGYTF. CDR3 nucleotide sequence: TGTGCCAGTCAATCGGGACAGGGGGCAGTACGTGGCTACACCTTC.

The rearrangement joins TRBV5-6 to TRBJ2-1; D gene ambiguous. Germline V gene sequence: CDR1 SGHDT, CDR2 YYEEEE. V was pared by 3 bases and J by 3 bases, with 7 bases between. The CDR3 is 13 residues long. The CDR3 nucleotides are TGTGCCAGCAGCTCTAACTACTACAATGAGCAGTTCTTC. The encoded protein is CASSSNYYNEQFF. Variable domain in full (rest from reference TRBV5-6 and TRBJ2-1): DAGVTQSPTHLIKTRGQQVTLRCSPKSGHDTVSWYQQALGQGPQFIFQYYEEEERQRGNFPDRFSGHQFPNYSSELNVNALLLGDSALYLCASSSNYYNEQFFGPGTRLTVL.